A single TCR beta chain is shown here with its context. This record comes from a study of shared clonotypes between healthy human individuals. V was cut by 5 bases and J by 1 base, with 19 bases left in between. This CDR3 has 17 amino acids. CDR1 and CDR2 (germline): SGHDT, YYEEEE. Produced via immunoSEQ multiplex PCR; TCRdb's table is partial and in-frame only. The data contain 2 million to 2.5 million clones, around 95% of them singletons. The source of this sequence is a man aged 18 to 30 in good health. Sequencing used naive CD4+ T cells sorted from blood. Specified subset: CD45RA+ positively selected. This rearrangement joins TRBV5-6 to TRBJ1-5; possible D gene TRBD1, 6 bases. The CDR3 region has the DNA TGTGCCAGCAGTCCAGGTAGGGGGGCTAGGAGCAATCAGCCCCAGCATTTT. This sequence encodes CASSPGRGARSNQPQHF. The entire variable domain, with the rest obtained from reference TRBV5-6 and TRBJ1-5, is as follows: DAGVTQSPTHLIKTRGQQVTLRCSPKSGHDTVSWYQQALGQGPQFIFQYYEEEERQRGNFPDRFSGHQFPNYSSELNVNALLLGDSALYLCASSPGRGARSNQPQHFGDGTRLSIL.